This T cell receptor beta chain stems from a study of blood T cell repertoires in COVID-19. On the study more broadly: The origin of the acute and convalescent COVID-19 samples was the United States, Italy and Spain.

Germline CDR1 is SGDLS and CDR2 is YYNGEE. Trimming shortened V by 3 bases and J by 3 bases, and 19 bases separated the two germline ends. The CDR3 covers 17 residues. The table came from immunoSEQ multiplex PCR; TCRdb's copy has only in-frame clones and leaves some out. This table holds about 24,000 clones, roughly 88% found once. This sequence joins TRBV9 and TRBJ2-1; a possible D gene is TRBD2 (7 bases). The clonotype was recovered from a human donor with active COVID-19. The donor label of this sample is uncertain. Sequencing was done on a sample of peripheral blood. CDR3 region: CASSETVGGGSYNEQFF. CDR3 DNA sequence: TGTGCCAGCAGCGAGACCGTGGGCGGGGGCAGCTACAATGAGCAGTTCTTC.